This TCR beta chain was sequenced during a study of T cells in Graves' hyperthyroidism and ophthalmopathy. Broader study findings: Stable hyperthyroidism was told apart from ophthalmopathy by a model built on 13 V-J features. Most thyroid clonotypes expanded above 0.001 appeared in blood too.

It was RNA transcripts that yielded the amplified TCR beta CDR3 regions. The TCR CDR3 first-round RT-PCR relied on the HTBI primer set. A single record per CDR3 protein comes from TCRdb applying MiXCR to the multiplex PCR reads. The repertoire has about 270,000 distinct CDR3 sequences, about 20% of them found once; the top ten carry 64%. Concerning this clonotype itself: The target antigen is unknown.

This TCR came from a young man with Graves' ophthalmopathy. Specimen: blood.

CDR3 bases: TGTGCCAGCAGTTTGACCGGGACAGGGCTGATCTCCTACGAGCAGTACTTC. As protein: CASSLTGTGLISYEQYF. V gene TRBV28 combines with J gene TRBJ2-7; 9 positions match TRBD1. The trim removed 3 bases at V and 0 bases at J, leaving 9 bases unmatched. CDR1 and CDR2 from the germline V gene are MDHEN and SYDVKM. CDR3 length equals 17 residues. The full variable domain, in which reference TRBV28 and TRBJ2-7 provide the parts outside the CDR3, is DVKVTQSSRYLVKRTGEKVFLECVQDMDHENMFWYRQDPGLGLRLIYFSYDVKMKEKGDIPEGYSVSREKKERFSLILESASTNQTSMYLCASSLTGTGLISYEQYFGPGTRLTVT.